The 11 T cell receptor beta chains listed next were all sequenced from one sample in a study of T cell responses to AZD1222 COVID-19 vaccine. Clones were read by immunoSEQ multiplex PCR, and TCRdb kept only the in-frame ones, dropping some. Of 65,000 to 90,000 clones in the sample, about 86% were seen once. The sequenced sample was peripheral blood, obtained on day 0 of AZD1222 vaccination. The receptors shown here come from an adult in good health.

This clone was seen only once. The chain uses TRBV29-1 and TRBJ1-2; D call uncertain. The germline gives CDR1 SQVTM, CDR2 ANQGSEA. V gave up 0 bases and J gave up 8 bases, with 13 bases separating them. The CDR3 extends over 13 amino acids. CDR3 DNA: TGCAGCGTTGAAGACGGACGGACGGGAGGCTACACCTTC. Translated: CSVEDGRTGGYTF.

This clone appeared once. The V gene is TRBV6-2 or TRBV6-3, the J gene TRBJ1-1, with D possibly matching TRBD1 (5 bases). Per germline, CDR1 MNHEY and CDR2 SVGEGT. V lost 6 bases to trimming and J lost 5 bases, with 28 bases between them. The length of the CDR3 is 18 residues. The CDR3: CASSPSTGTRRRGTEAFF. CDR3 DNA sequence: TGTGCCAGCAGCCCTTCAACGGGGACTCGGAGGAGGGGAACTGAAGCTTTCTTT.

This chain connects TRBV7-9 to TRBJ1-1; no clear D gene. V was trimmed by 5 bases and J by 0 bases, leaving 10 bases between them. CDR3 length: 14 amino acids. Germline CDR1 reads SEHNR; CDR2 reads FQNEAQ (reference sequence). The CDR3 coding sequence is TGTGCCAGCAGCGCACAGAACATGAACACTGAAGCTTTCTTT. Translation: CASSAQNMNTEAFF.

The J gene is TRBJ2-7, the V gene TRBV6-5, with D tentatively TRBD1 (6 bases). This CDR3 contains 13 residues. Trimming stripped 7 bases from V and 5 bases from J, with 15 bases between. Per the germline V gene, CDR1 is MNHEY and CDR2 is SVGAGI. The CDR3 nucleotides read TGTGCCAGCACCCTCAGGGGATCCCACGAGCAGTACTTC. It codes for CASTLRGSHEQYF.

The chain carries TRBV18 and TRBJ1-3, with 7 bases matching TRBD1. Losses at the gene ends were 0 bases for V and 2 bases for J; bases not matched to a gene: 7. This CDR3 is built from 17 residues. The V gene's germline CDR1 is KGHSH and CDR2 LQKENI. The CDR3 coding sequence is TGTGCCAGCTCACCACCGGGAGCAGGGGGGACTGGAAACACCATATATTTT. Encoded protein: CASSPPGAGGTGNTIYF.

The V call is TRBV27, the J call TRBJ2-3, with a weak D call TRBD1 (6 bases). The CDR3 is 14 amino acids. V was cut by 5 bases and J by 3 bases, with 12 bases left in between. Looked up from germline, CDR1 is MNHEY and CDR2 is SMNVEV (reference sequence). For the CDR3, the DNA is TGTGCCAGCAGTGTACGGCAGGGGACAGATACGCAGTATTTT. Translation: CASSVRQGTDTQYF.

This chain joins TRBV5-1 and TRBJ1-1; D might be TRBD1 (5 bases). Germline lookup yields CDR1 SGHRS and CDR2 YFSETQ. Between the trimmed V and J ends, which lost 4 bases and 1 base, there was a span of 8 bases. The CDR3 covers 13 residues. CDR3 sequence (DNA): TGCGCCAGCAGCCTAGGGGAGAACACTGAAGCTTTCTTT. Its protein product is CASSLGENTEAFF. Variable domain in full (rest from reference TRBV5-1 and TRBJ1-1): KAGVTQTPRYLIKTRGQQVTLSCSPISGHRSVSWYQQTPGQGLQFLFEYFSETQRNKGNFPGRFSGRQFSNSRSEMNVSTLELGDSALYLCASSLGENTEAFFGQGTRLTVV.

The chain recombines TRBV11-2 with TRBJ1-1, with a weak D call TRBD1 (5 bases). The germline CDR1 and CDR2 sequences are SGHAT and FQNNGV. Trimming took off 5 bases at V and 10 bases at J, with 20 bases between the two ends. The CDR3 contains 14 residues. CDR3 nucleotide sequence: TGTGCCAGCAGCCCCGTGGTGACAGCTCAGGCAGCTTTCTTT. It encodes CASSPVVTAQAAFF.

The sample holds a few counts of this clone. The rearrangement links TRBV2 to TRBJ2-3; no clear D. CDR1 SNHLY and CDR2 FYNNEI come from the germline V gene. V gave up 5 bases and J gave up 5 bases, with 11 bases separating them. The CDR3 is 13 amino acids. CDR3 bases: TGTGCCAGCAGTCACCCCCCCGTAGATACGCAGTATTTT. It codes for CASSHPPVDTQYF.

The chain carries TRBV7-9 and TRBJ2-7, with D possibly matching TRBD2 (6 bases). CDR1 and CDR2 (germline): SEHNR, FQNEAQ (reference sequence). This CDR3 is 14 amino acids long. V was pared by 5 bases and J by 2 bases, with 13 bases between. This CDR3 is CASSARDFTYEQYF. CDR3 nucleotide sequence: TGTGCCAGCAGCGCAAGGGACTTTACCTACGAGCAGTACTTC.

The chain couples TRBV28 to TRBJ2-1; perhaps TRBD1 as D (6 bases). V lost 5 bases and J lost 0, with 17 bases in between. The germline V gene encodes CDR1 MDHEN and CDR2 SYDVKM. This CDR3 comprises 17 residues. The CDR3 bases are TGTGCCAGCAGTGAACCGGGACACCCGAGCTCCTACAATGAGCAGTTCTTC. This gives the protein CASSEPGHPSSYNEQFF.